This entry is about one T cell receptor beta chain. The target of this receptor is not known. The record has no base qualities; no much larger clone is one base away. This specimen belongs to a study of T cell responses to AZD1222 COVID-19 vaccine (dated by TCRdb to about 2021). Regarding the research as a whole: AZD1222 recipients with second doses at about 4 weeks or about 12 weeks were pooled, because spike-specific TCR depth and breadth did not differ between schedules. Trial participants were enrolled into age subgroups of 18-55, 56-69 and 70-plus years, which contained roughly 140, 27 and 60 TCR-sequenced participants, respectively. TCR sequencing was performed for 230 to 250 trial participants, of whom 200 to 220 were given two doses of AZD1222 and around 25 were given two doses of MenACWY control vaccine.

V is reduced by 3 bases and J by 5 bases, leaving a spacing of 11 bases between them. CDR1 and CDR2, per the germline V gene (reference sequence), are SEHNR and FQNEAQ. The CDR3 numbers 13 residues from cysteine through phenylalanine. Kept here is only the CDR3 DNA, which spans 39 bases and is read in frame from base 1. Per the publication, the time point label means: baseline before first vaccination. Vaccinee samples came from UK trials COV001 and COV002, including a single-blind randomized controlled phase 2/3 trial of AZD1222 (ChAdOx1 nCoV-19) in healthy adults. For TCRbeta chain sequencing, PBMC samples from trial participants were taken at day 0 and at day 28 after the second dose. The CDR3 regions of human TCRbeta chains were analyzed by immunosequencing. As for how the authors treated the data: Repertoire TCRs were matched against a reference library of SARS-CoV-2-specific TCRs generated with the MIRA antigen-specificity platform. Breadth was defined as the fraction of unique TCRs that were SARS-CoV-2-associated, and depth was defined as the fraction of total T cells that were SARS-CoV-2-associated. Using the MIRA data, every spike-specific TCR was mapped to the spike region that the TCR reacted to and assigned to either a CD4 or a CD8 class. Log10-transformed breadth and depth values were compared by one-way ANOVA with Sidak's multiple comparisons tests. Sourced from immuneACCESS, this table was stored by TCRdb with only in-frame sequences that have V and J called. A share of the clones is absent; for the studies checked, an unresolved V gene accounts for under half, and the remainder has no known explanation. Clone size and the V and J calls come from that table; the DNA yielded D and trimming. For this sample there are tens of thousands of clones; under 95% appear just once. Jointly, the top ten make up about 4.3% of the sample.

Points the paper makes about the study in general: No day 14 peak-response samples were available, so repertoires were characterized only after the peak T cell response. In the small 56-69-year group, the increase in depth fell short of significance, most likely because of low power. Nearly half of unique spike-specific TCRs reportedly recognized epitopes outside regions mutated in the B.1.351 and B.1.1.7 variants. A significant rise in spike-specific TCR breadth and depth was observed after two AZD1222 doses relative to day 0 and relative to MenACWY recipients. Vaccine-associated CD4 TCRs spanned the whole spike protein, with dominant responses in regions 160-218 and 743-854. Conclusions about previously exposed vaccinees are limited, since just 6 or 7 AZD1222 recipients were seropositive for SARS-CoV-2 at baseline. Participants were mostly white British and included more females than males, and it was suggested by the authors that clonal diversity may have been underestimated.

The receptor was derived from an adult in good health. This chain is built from TRBV7-9 and TRBJ2-7; the D gene is possibly TRBD2, with 6 bases matching. The sequenced sample was peripheral blood, obtained on day 0 of AZD1222 vaccination. This receptor has the CDR3 CASSFFAGNEQYF. The DNA sequence is TGTGCCAGCAGCTTTTTTGCGGGAAACGAGCAGTACTTC.